This T cell receptor beta chain was recorded in a study of blood T cell repertoires in COVID-19. In the study's own analysis: Cell counts per sample came from amplifying reference gene primers. Clones were read by immunoSEQ multiplex PCR, and TCRdb kept only the in-frame ones, dropping some. The V and J calls and clone size are taken from that table; D and trimming were inferred from the DNA. The data show around 300,000 clones, 86% seen once. Participants reported their clinical history, and cohort assignment relied on those reports. The sequenced sample was PBMCs or T cells enriched from blood (not recorded which). This TCR was recovered from a woman aged 18-35 years who had recovered from COVID-19.

The CDR3 region has the DNA TGTGCCAGCAGCTCCCGGGTCGCCTCCGAGCAGTACTTC. Translation gives CASSSRVASEQYF. This chain joins TRBV13 and TRBJ2-7; D not certain. The length of the CDR3 is 13 residues. V was trimmed by 4 bases and J by 6 bases, leaving 13 bases between them. Germline assignment: CDR1 PRHDT and CDR2 FYEKMQ (reference sequence).